The 20 T cell receptor beta chains below were found in one sample sequenced in a study of metastatic and nonmetastatic thyroid tumors. TCRdb ran MiXCR on the PCR reads. Of fewer than 45,000 clones in the sample, about 13% are singletons; the top ten hold more than 8%. Patients were all untreated before their thyroid surgery. The sequencing sample was made of blood. All receptors come from a female donor with papillary thyroid cancer or a benign thyroid nodule (not recorded which). Some clones in this sample may be carry-over from other donors' samples.

This clone was found once. CDR3 residues: CSPGSRGYNEQFF. Written as DNA, the CDR3 is TGCAGTCCAGGATCCCGAGGGTACAATGAGCAGTTCTTC. The rearrangement joins TRBV20-1 to TRBJ2-1; perhaps TRBD2 as D (5 bases). Looked up from germline, CDR1 is DFQATT and CDR2 is SNEGSKA (reference sequence). The CDR3 sequence is 13 residues long. V was shortened by 8 bases and J by 4 bases, with 15 bases between the two germline ends.

There are a few counts of this clone. DNA of the CDR3: TGCAGTGCTAGATGGTGGCGCGACCTTCGGGAGCAGTTCTTC. Protein: CSARWWRDLREQFF. The rearrangement joins TRBV20-1 to TRBJ2-1; D not resolved. The CDR3 has 14 residues. Germline CDR1 and CDR2: DFQATT and SNEGSKA (reference sequence). Trimming took off 2 bases at V and 10 bases at J, with 18 bases between the two ends.

This clone was seen ten or more times. V usage is TRBV2 and J usage is TRBJ1-1; D is unresolved. The V end was cut by 8 bases, the J end by 2 bases, with 9 bases between. CDR1 is SNHLY and CDR2 is FYNNEI in the germline V gene. The CDR3 loop spans 12 amino acids. Here the CDR3 reads CASESGNTEAFF. The CDR3 DNA sequence: TGTGCCAGCGAATCGGGCAACACTGAAGCTTTCTTT.

This clone was seen at least ten times. This may be a read error, as it is one base from a much larger clone. The V call is TRBV19, the J call TRBJ2-5; 7 nucleotides line up with TRBD2. This CDR3 has 14 amino acids. Per germline, CDR1 LNHDA and CDR2 SQIVND (reference sequence). V shed 5 bases and J 3 bases; nucleotides not matched to a gene: 6. Here the CDR3 reads CASSPGRGEETQYF. Here the CDR3 DNA reads TGTGCCAGTAGTCCAGGACGGGGGGAAGAGACCCAGTACTTC.

This clone was picked up a small number of times. This sequence may be a read error, since a much larger clone differs from it by one base. This CDR3 fails to terminate in the conserved phenylalanine or tryptophan, so it likely reflects a read error. V gene TRBV9 combines with J gene TRBJ1-1, with D unresolved. The CDR3 contains 10 residues. Germline V gene lookup returns CDR1 SGDLS and CDR2 YYNGEE. Trimming took 7 bases from V and 5 from J, leaving 6 bases between them. The CDR3 nucleotides are TGTGCCAGCCGCTCGACTGAAGCTTTCTCT. The encoded protein is CASRSTEAFS.

There are many counts of this clone. This clone may be a read error of a much larger clone one base away. This sample also contains other DNA sequences that code for the same CDR3. The chain carries TRBV24-1 and TRBJ2-1, with 7 bases lining up with TRBD2. Germline-derived CDR1 and CDR2 are KGHDR and SFDVKD. The CDR3 consists of 15 residues. The junction had 5 bases not matched to a gene; V was cut back by 5 bases and J by 2 bases. The CDR3: CATSGSGNTYNEQFF. In nucleotides, the CDR3 is TGTGCCACCAGTGGCAGCGGGAACACCTACAATGAGCAGTTCTTC.

This clone was picked up many times. This may be a read error, as it is one base from a much larger clone. The V gene is TRBV28, the J gene TRBJ2-3; the D gene could be TRBD1 or TRBD2 (6 bases each). There are 14 residues in the CDR3. Looked up from germline, CDR1 is MDHEN and CDR2 is SYDVKM. Trimming stripped 8 bases from V and 4 bases from J, with 16 bases between. In DNA, the CDR3 is TGTGCCAGCGGTTGGGGGGCCGGTGCAGATACGCAGTATTTT. This sequence encodes CASGWGAGADTQYF.

This clone was recorded many times. The V gene is TRBV15, the J gene TRBJ1-1, with D possibly matching TRBD1 (5 bases). The CDR3 extends over 14 amino acids. CDR1 is LNHNV and CDR2 is YYDKDF in the germline V gene (reference sequence). Trimming cost V 7 bases and J 0 bases, with 12 bases left between them. The CDR3 bases are TGTGCCACCAAAGAGGGGCGCATGAACACTGAAGCTTTCTTT. Its translation: CATKEGRMNTEAFF.

This clone has at least ten counts. The chain links TRBV12-3 or TRBV12-4 to TRBJ2-1, with 7 positions matching TRBD1. CDR3 length: 14 residues. With V trimmed by 5 bases and J by 4 bases, 5 bases remained unmatched. The CDR3 sequence: CASSLTGVYNEQFF. DNA for the CDR3: TGTGCCAGCAGTCTTACAGGGGTGTACAATGAGCAGTTCTTC.

The chain has TRBV19 and TRBJ1-6; possibly TRBD1 for D (6 bases). CDR3 size: 14 residues. CDR1 LNHDA and CDR2 SQIVND come from the germline V gene (reference sequence). The V gene lost 5 bases and the J gene lost 7 bases, with 12 bases spanning the gap. CDR3 sequence: CASSRRDNNSPLHF. CDR3 nucleotide sequence: TGTGCCAGTAGTCGCCGGGACAACAATTCACCCCTCCACTTT. Filled out from reference TRBV19 and TRBJ1-6, the complete variable domain reads DGGITQSPKYLFRKEGQNVTLSCEQNLNHDAMYWYRQDPGQGLRLIYYSQIVNDFQKGDIAEGYSVSREKKESFPLTVTSAQKNPTAFYLCASSRRDNNSPLHFGNGTRLTVT.

The rearrangement links TRBV6-1 to TRBJ2-5; D unclear. The CDR3 has 12 amino acids. Trimming removed 4 bases at V and 4 bases at J, with 7 bases between. Germline values: CDR1 MNHNS, CDR2 SASEGT. This CDR3 reads CASSGVGETQYF. Here the CDR3 DNA reads TGTGCCAGCAGTGGGGTAGGAGAGACCCAGTACTTC.

The rearrangement joins TRBV7-9 to TRBJ2-7; TRBD2 matches at 8 bases. The CDR3 covers 14 residues. V gave up 5 bases and J gave up 0 bases; unmatched junction bases: 3. Germline-derived CDR1 and CDR2 are SEHNR and FQNEAQ (reference sequence). The CDR3 DNA is TGTGCCAGCAGCGCAAGCGGGAGCTCCTACGAGCAGTACTTC. It specifies CASSASGSSYEQYF.

At least ten counts were recorded for this clone. In DNA, the CDR3 is TGTGCCAGCAGTTTTCTGGGGGGGACTCTGAACACTGAAGCTTTCTTT. Its protein product is CASSFLGGTLNTEAFF. The gene calls are TRBV12-3 or TRBV12-4 and TRBJ1-1; D is perhaps TRBD1 (5 bases). V lost 3 bases to trimming and J lost 0 bases, with 14 bases between them. The CDR3 runs 16 residues.

This clone was counted only a few times. The chain employs TRBV6-5 and TRBJ2-5; 7 nucleotides match TRBD1. Per the germline V gene, CDR1 is MNHEY and CDR2 is SVGAGI. Unmatched junction bases numbered 4, after V lost 2 bases and J lost 4 bases. The CDR3 is 14 residues long. CDR3 amino acids: CASSYRGRGETQYF. In DNA form, the CDR3 reads TGTGCCAGCAGTTACAGGGGGCGCGGAGAGACCCAGTACTTC.

This clone counts as medium-sized. V usage is TRBV27 and J usage is TRBJ1-2, with D maybe TRBD1 (5 bases). Germline CDR1 is MNHEY and CDR2 is SMNVEV (reference sequence). There are 13 residues in the CDR3. The ends were cut back, 2 bases at V and 5 bases at J, with 9 bases in the middle. CDR3 in DNA: TGTGCCAGCAGTTTACTTCAGGGATATGGCTACACCTTC. It yields the protein CASSLLQGYGYTF.

This clone showed up just once. Because it lacks the conserved phenylalanine or tryptophan at the end, this CDR3 is likely a read error. It is unclear where the CDR3 begins or ends on the DNA, so no DNA is shown, and the CDR3 is as TCRdb lists it. The chain combines TRBV12-3 or TRBV12-4 with TRBJ1-1; the table's D call of TRBD1 was not tested on the DNA. The CDR3 extends over 15 residues, inclusive of both ends. Here the CDR3 reads CASSVTGGYGTEAFL.

In DNA, the CDR3 is TGTGCCAGCAGTGAAGGGCAGTCTGGGGCCAACGTCCTGACTTTC. It specifies CASSEGQSGANVLTF. The chain has TRBV6-1 and TRBJ2-6, with D uncertain. The CDR3 consists of 15 residues. Germline V gives CDR1 MNHNS, CDR2 SASEGT. Deletions cut 1 base from V and 1 base from J, with 5 bases between.

This clone appeared many times. This chain connects TRBV11-1 to TRBJ1-2; no firm D call. Trimming stripped 0 bases from V and 6 bases from J, with 20 bases between. CDR3 size: 17 residues. The V gene's germline CDR1 is SGHAT and CDR2 FQDESV (reference sequence). DNA of the CDR3: TGTGCCAGCAGCTTAGCAGCGGGGAACATCCCCGGAGATGGCTACACCTTC. Its protein is CASSLAAGNIPGDGYTF.

There are many counts of this clone. This rearrangement joins TRBV24-1 to TRBJ2-1, with 8 bases that match TRBD2. The CDR3 consists of 16 residues. Trimming at V came to 5 bases and at J to 4 bases, leaving 9 bases not matched to a gene. Germline loops: CDR1 KGHDR, CDR2 SFDVKD. The CDR3 protein is CATSAPPGLEYNEQFF. The CDR3 nucleotides are TGTGCCACCAGTGCCCCTCCGGGACTAGAATACAATGAGCAGTTCTTC.

The sample holds many counts of this clone. The rearrangement uses TRBV2 and TRBJ1-1, with D perhaps matching TRBD1 (6 bases). Germline CDR1 is SNHLY and CDR2 is FYNNEI. Trimming took off 11 bases at V and 4 bases at J, with 17 bases between the two ends. The CDR3 sequence is 13 residues long. CDR3 DNA: TGTGCCGGCTCATACAGGGAAATCACTGAAGCTTTCTTT. Its protein is CAGSYREITEAFF.